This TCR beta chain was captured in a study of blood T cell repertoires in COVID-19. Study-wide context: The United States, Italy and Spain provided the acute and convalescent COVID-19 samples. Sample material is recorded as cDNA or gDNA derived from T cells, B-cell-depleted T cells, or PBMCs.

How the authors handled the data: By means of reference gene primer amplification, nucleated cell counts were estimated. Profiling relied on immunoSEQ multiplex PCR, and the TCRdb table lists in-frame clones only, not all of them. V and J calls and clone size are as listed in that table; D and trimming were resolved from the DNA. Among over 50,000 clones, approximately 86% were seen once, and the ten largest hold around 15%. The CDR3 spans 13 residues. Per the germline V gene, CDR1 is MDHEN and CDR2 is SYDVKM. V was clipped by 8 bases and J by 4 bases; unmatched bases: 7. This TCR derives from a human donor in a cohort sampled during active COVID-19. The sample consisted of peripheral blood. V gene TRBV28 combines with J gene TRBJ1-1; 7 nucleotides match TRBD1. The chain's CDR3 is CASGAGGVTEAFF. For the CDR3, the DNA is TGTGCCAGCGGAGCAGGGGGAGTCACTGAAGCTTTCTTT.